The rows below give T cell receptor beta chains drawn from one sample of a study of memory CD4+ T cells and cytomegalovirus serostatus. The assay was immunoSEQ multiplex PCR, and TCRdb's table has in-frame clones only and misses some. The top ten hold about 0.66% of the sample, which has about 25,000 clones, around 80% seen once. Sequenced material: memory CD4+ T cells from blood. Receptors originate from an adult in good health and CMV-seronegative. Both conserved end residues are part of each CDR3. A D gene is named only where the DNA matches it firmly. Some rows mark clone size as missing; the rest say once, few, many or name a class of expanded clone.

j_call	v_call	clone_size	d_call	cdr3_nt	cdr3_aa
TRBJ1-5	TRBV5-1	NA	NA	TGCGCCAGCAGCTTGGCCGGTTCGAGAAATCAGCCCCAGCATTTT	CASSLAGSRNQPQHF
TRBJ2-5	TRBV11-3	NA	TRBD2	TGTGCCAGCAGCTTAGTAGCGGGGGGGCTCGGAAGTCTGGAGACCCAGTACTTC	CASSLVAGGLGSLETQYF
TRBJ2-5	TRBV18	few	NA	TGTGCCAGCTCACGTACAGGGACCCAAGAGACCCAGTACTTC	CASSRTGTQETQYF
TRBJ1-4	TRBV28	NA	NA	TGTGCCAGCAGAACGAATCAAGAAAAACTGTTTTTT	CASRTNQEKLFF
TRBJ1-4	TRBV10-3	NA	NA	TGTGCCATCAGTGACGGCCCGAGGGGGGCTCTTGAAAAACTGTTTTTT	CAISDGPRGALEKLFF
TRBJ1-1	TRBV7-2	NA	TRBD1	TGTGCCAGCAGGGAACGACAGGGGAACACTGAAGCTTTCTTT	CASRERQGNTEAFF
TRBJ1-6	TRBV2	few	NA	TGTGCCAGCAGTGTAGGCAGCCACGAGAATTCACCCCTCCACTTT	CASSVGSHENSPLHF
TRBJ2-3	TRBV6-1	NA	TRBD1	TGTGCCAGCAGAACCGGGACAGGGAGGGATACGCAGTATTTT	CASRTGTGRDTQYF
TRBJ2-3	TRBV5-1	NA	TRBD2	TGCGCCAGCAGCTCCGGGACTAGCGGGGGGAGGACAGATACGCAGTATTTT	CASSSGTSGGRTDTQYF
TRBJ2-7	TRBV19	NA	NA	TGTGCCAGTAGTATCCGGGTCGGGGACTACGAGCAGTACTTC	CASSIRVGDYEQYF
TRBJ2-3	TRBV7-7	NA	TRBD2	TGTGCTAGCAGCTTAGCCGGGGGGGACGCAGATACGCAGTATTTT	CASSLAGGDADTQYF
TRBJ2-7	TRBV14	once	TRBD1	TGTGCCAGCAGCTCTCGGACAGGACCCTACGAGCAGTACTTC	CASSSRTGPYEQYF
TRBJ2-2	TRBV7-9	NA	NA	TGTGCCAGCAGCCAACGGGCGAACACCGGGGAGCTGTTTTTT	CASSQRANTGELFF
TRBJ2-4	TRBV25-1	NA	TRBD1	TGTGCCAGCAGTGGGGCCGGGACAGGGAGGACCATTCAGTACTTC	CASSGAGTGRTIQYF
TRBJ1-4	TRBV6-4	NA	TRBD1	TGTGCCAGCAGTGACTTGACCGGGACAGTGGATGAAAAACTGTTTTTT	CASSDLTGTVDEKLFF
TRBJ1-3	TRBV6-6	NA	NA	TGTGCCAGCAGTTACGGACAGCTAAGCTCTGGAAACACCATATATTTT	CASSYGQLSSGNTIYF
TRBJ1-1	TRBV19	NA	NA	TGTGCCAGTAGTATAGTCGGGGGTTACACTGAAGCTTTCTTT	CASSIVGGYTEAFF
TRBJ1-1	TRBV19	NA	NA	TGTGCCAGTAGTATATCCCTCACCGCTGAAGCTTTCTTT	CASSISLTAEAFF
TRBJ1-6	TRBV30	NA	NA	TGTGCCTGGAGAAGATCTGGGTACGATTCACCCCTCCACTTT	CAWRRSGYDSPLHF
TRBJ2-2	TRBV19	NA	NA	TGTGCCAGTAGTATCCTGAACACCGGGGAGCTGTTTTTT	CASSILNTGELFF
TRBJ1-2	TRBV16	NA	NA	TGTGCCAGCAGCCAAGGGCAGGCCAAATATGGCTACACCTTC	CASSQGQAKYGYTF
TRBJ2-3	TRBV4-2	NA	NA	TGTGCCAGCAGCCAAGGAGGGGTAGACACAGATACGCAGTATTTT	CASSQGGVDTDTQYF
TRBJ1-2	TRBV19	NA	NA	TGTGCCAGTAGTTTCCGGGACTCTTTAAATTTCGGCTATGGCTACACCTTC	CASSFRDSLNFGYGYTF
TRBJ2-3	TRBV5-4	NA	NA	TGTGCCAGCAGCTTCGGGACTGAAAACACAGATACGCAGTATTTT	CASSFGTENTDTQYF
TRBJ1-2	TRBV6-5	once	NA	TGTGCCAGCAGTCCCGACCGGACCACCTATGGCTACACCTTC	CASSPDRTTYGYTF
TRBJ2-5	TRBV30	NA	TRBD2	TGTGCCTGGAGTGGACTAGCGGGGGGCGAGACCCAGTACTTC	CAWSGLAGGETQYF
TRBJ2-1	TRBV19	NA	TRBD2	TGTGCCAGTAGTATCCCCTGGGGCGGGGGTTACAATGAGCAGTTCTTC	CASSIPWGGGYNEQFF
TRBJ1-5	TRBV2	NA	NA	TGTGCCAGCTCGGACAAGAGGAATGTCATGCCCCAGCATTTT	CASSDKRNVMPQHF
TRBJ2-4	TRBV18	NA	NA	TGTGCCAGCTCACCGCAAGGGGCAAACATTCAGTACTTC	CASSPQGANIQYF
TRBJ1-2	TRBV6-6	NA	NA	TGTGCCAGCAGTTACTCGAAGGGCAGGGATGGCTACACCTTC	CASSYSKGRDGYTF
TRBJ1-1	TRBV7-2	NA	NA	TGTGCCAGCAGCCTCCGGGGGCCGAACACTGAAGCTTTCTTT	CASSLRGPNTEAFF
TRBJ1-2	TRBV6-1	NA	TRBD1	TGTGCCAGCACTGGGACAGGGGAAGGCTACACCTTC	CASTGTGEGYTF
TRBJ1-2	TRBV7-6	NA	TRBD1	TGTGCCAGCAGCTTAGCCGCAGGGGGTGGCTACACCTTC	CASSLAAGGGYTF
TRBJ1-2	TRBV5-6	NA	NA	TGTGCCAGCAGTTTCGTTCTGGGGGGATCCTATGGCTACACCTTC	CASSFVLGGSYGYTF
TRBJ2-5	TRBV11-1	NA	NA	TGTGCCAGCAGGGGCAGAGAGACCCAGTACTTC	CASRGRETQYF
TRBJ1-2	TRBV5-6	once	NA	TGTGCCAGCAGCGCTGATAGTTCCTATGGCTACACCTTC	CASSADSSYGYTF
TRBJ2-3	TRBV14	NA	NA	TGTGCCAGCAGTGAAGATCACCTCGTAGGTACGCAGTATTTT	CASSEDHLVGTQYF
TRBJ1-6	TRBV19	NA	NA	TGTGCCACTGGAGAGAGCGGGGGGATTCGCTCACCCCTCCACTTT	CATGESGGIRSPLHF
TRBJ1-1	TRBV19	NA	TRBD1	TGTGCCAGTAGTATGGGACAGAAATACACTGAAGCTTTCTTT	CASSMGQKYTEAFF
TRBJ1-5	TRBV2	NA	TRBD1	TGTGCCAGCAGCGGGGACGGACAGGGAAATCAGCCCCAGCATTTT	CASSGDGQGNQPQHF
TRBJ2-7	TRBV6-6	few	NA	TGTGCCAGCAGTTCCCAGCCCCAGACCTACGAGCAGTACTTC	CASSSQPQTYEQYF
TRBJ1-6	TRBV6-1	NA	NA	TGTGCCAGCGGGTCCTTAAGTACCCCTGGTTCACCCCTCCACTTT	CASGSLSTPGSPLHF
TRBJ2-1	TRBV7-9	NA	TRBD1	TGTGCCAGCAGCTCGAAGGGGACAGGGGCAAACCACCAGTTCTTC	CASSSKGTGANHQFF
TRBJ2-5	TRBV5-6	NA	NA	TGTGCCAGCAGTTCAGGCTTCCAAGAGACCCAGTACTTC	CASSSGFQETQYF
TRBJ1-4	TRBV19	NA	NA	TGTGCCAGTACCTATAACAGAGGGGGAGCTAATGAAAAACTGTTTTTT	CASTYNRGGANEKLFF